This T cell receptor (beta chain) originates from a study of T cell responses to AZD1222 COVID-19 vaccine. Overall study findings and caveats: Spike-specific TCR depth and breadth grew after two AZD1222 doses.

This clone showed up just once. What it recognizes is unknown. V dropped 4 bases and J dropped 0 bases, with 16 bases sitting between them. Germline V gene lookup returns CDR1 SGHKS and CDR2 YYEKEE (reference sequence). CDR3 length: 16 residues. Clones were sequenced by immunoSEQ multiplex PCR, and TCRdb holds only the in-frame ones, with some missing. This repertoire shows 68,000 or so clones, about 80% found once; its top ten account for roughly 12%. The receptor was derived from an adult in good health. V is TRBV5-5 and J is TRBJ2-5; D is possibly TRBD2 (6 bases). This specimen was peripheral blood, taken on day 0 of AZD1222 vaccination. The CDR3 is CASSRSGVEYQETQYF. For the CDR3, the DNA is TGTGCCAGCAGCAGATCGGGGGTGGAGTACCAAGAGACCCAGTACTTC. Drawing the rest from reference TRBV5-5 and TRBJ2-5, the complete variable domain is DAGVTQSPTHLIKTRGQQVTLRCSPISGHKSVSWYQQVLGQGPQFIFQYYEKEERGRGNFPDRFSARQFPNYSSELNVNALLLGDSALYLCASSRSGVEYQETQYFGPGTRLLVL.